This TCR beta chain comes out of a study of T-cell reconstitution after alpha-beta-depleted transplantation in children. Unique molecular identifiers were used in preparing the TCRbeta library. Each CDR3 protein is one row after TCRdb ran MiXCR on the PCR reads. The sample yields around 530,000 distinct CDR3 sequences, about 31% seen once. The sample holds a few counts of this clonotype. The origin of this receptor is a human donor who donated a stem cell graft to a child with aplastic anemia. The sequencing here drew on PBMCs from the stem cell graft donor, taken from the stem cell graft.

CDR3 coding DNA: TGTGCCAGCAGCTCCTCCGGACAGCTGAGCAATCAGCCCCAGCATTTT. The encoded protein is CASSSSGQLSNQPQHF. The chain recombines TRBV27 with TRBJ1-5; D is perhaps TRBD1 (6 bases). The CDR3 contains 16 residues. CDR1 is MNHEY and CDR2 is SMNVEV in the germline V gene (reference sequence). V was clipped by 6 bases and J by 1 base, with 16 bases between them.